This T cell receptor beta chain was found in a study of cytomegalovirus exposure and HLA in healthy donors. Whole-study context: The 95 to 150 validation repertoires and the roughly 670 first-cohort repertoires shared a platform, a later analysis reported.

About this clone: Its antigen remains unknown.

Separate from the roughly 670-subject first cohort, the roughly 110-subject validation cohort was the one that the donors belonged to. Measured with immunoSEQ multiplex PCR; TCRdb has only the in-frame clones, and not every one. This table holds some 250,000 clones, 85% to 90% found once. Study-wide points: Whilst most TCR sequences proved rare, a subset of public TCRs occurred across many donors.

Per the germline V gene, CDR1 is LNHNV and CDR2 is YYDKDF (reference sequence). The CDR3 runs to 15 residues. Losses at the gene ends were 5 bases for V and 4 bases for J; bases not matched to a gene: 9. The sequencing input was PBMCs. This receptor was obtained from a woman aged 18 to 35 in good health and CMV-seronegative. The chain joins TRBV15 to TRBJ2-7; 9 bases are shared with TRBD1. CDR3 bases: TGTGCCACCAGCCCTCGGACAGGGGAGAGGTACGAGCAGTACTTC. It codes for CATSPRTGERYEQYF. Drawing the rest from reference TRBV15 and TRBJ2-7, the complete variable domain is DAMVIQNPRYQVTQFGKPVTLSCSQTLNHNVMYWYQQKSSQAPKLLFHYYDKDFNNEADTPDNFQSRRPNTSFCFLDIRSPGLGDTAMYLCATSPRTGERYEQYFGPGTRLTVT.